The rows below give T cell receptor beta chains drawn from one sample of a study of cytomegalovirus exposure and HLA in healthy donors. Repertoires were generated with immunoSEQ multiplex PCR, while TCRdb's copy carries only in-frame clones and drops some. Counted here are around 95,000 clones, 85% occurring once; the ten biggest clones make up around 20%. Sample: PBMCs. These receptor sequences come from a man aged 18 to 29 in good health and CMV-seropositive. Both conserved end residues are part of each CDR3. D genes are given only for firm matches. Size tells how often a clone was seen (once, few, many) or the class of an expanded clone, and some rows leave it out.

TRBV27	.	TRBJ1-2	.	TGTGCCAGCAGTTTAAGCAGGGTCGATGGCTACACCTTC	CASSLSRVDGYTF
TRBV5-6	.	TRBJ1-1	.	TGTGCCAGCAGCTTGTTTGGATACCCAGAGGGTGAAGCTTTCTTT	CASSLFGYPEGEAFF
TRBV9	.	TRBJ2-3	.	TGTGCCAGCAGCGTAGAGGGGGGCACAGATACGCAGTATTTT	CASSVEGGTDTQYF
TRBV5-4	few	TRBJ2-7	.	TGTGCCAGTTCCAGTCAGGCCACCTACGAGCAGTACTTC	CASSSQATYEQYF
TRBV6-5	.	TRBJ2-1	.	TGTGCCAGCAGTTATTCCGGGACTCCTGGTGAGCAGTTCTTC	CASSYSGTPGEQFF
TRBV25-1	.	TRBJ2-6	TRBD1	TGTGCCAGCAGCAGCGGGACAGGGGTTACGTCTGGGGCCAACGTCCTGACTTTC	CASSSGTGVTSGANVLTF
TRBV5-8	.	TRBJ1-2	TRBD1	TGTGCCAGCAGCTTCCTGGGACAGGAGTCGATCCACTATGGCTACACCTTC	CASSFLGQESIHYGYTF
TRBV27	.	TRBJ2-2	.	TGTGCCAGCAGTTTATTCGGGGTAACCGGGGAGCTGTTTTTT	CASSLFGVTGELFF
TRBV5-6	few	TRBJ1-5	.	TGTGCCAGCAGCCGACAGAATCAGCCCCAGCATTTT	CASSRQNQPQHF
TRBV13	.	TRBJ2-5	TRBD2	TGTGCCAGCAGCTCTGGTCGGGGGGGTGCGGAGACCCAGTACTTC	CASSSGRGGAETQYF
TRBV29-1	.	TRBJ2-5	TRBD2	TGCAGCGTTGATTATCTAGCGGGGGAGACCCAGTACTTC	CSVDYLAGETQYF
TRBV27	.	TRBJ1-2	TRBD1	TGTGCCAGCAGTTTTACAGGGGGAAACTATGGCTACACCTTC	CASSFTGGNYGYTF
TRBV5-4	.	TRBJ1-4	TRBD1	TGTGCCAGCAGCTCGAAGGGACAGGGAAGTGTAGATGAAAAACTGTTTTTT	CASSSKGQGSVDEKLFF
TRBV2	.	TRBJ1-5	TRBD1	TGTGCCAGCAGTACGACGGCAGGGGGCTGGGGCAATCAGCCCCAGCATTTT	CASSTTAGGWGNQPQHF
TRBV7-8	.	TRBJ2-3	.	TGTGCCAGCAGCCTCTCGACAGGCGGAGATACGCAGTATTTT	CASSLSTGGDTQYF
TRBV5-1	.	TRBJ1-3	.	TGCGCCAGCAGCTTGGAAGGGGGTTCGTCGGGAAACACCATATATTTT	CASSLEGGSSGNTIYF
TRBV5-1	.	TRBJ2-4	.	TGCGCCAGCAGCTTGTTGTCAGGGGCGCAACGTGGGTCCGTAGCCAAAAACATTCAGTACTTC	CASSLLSGAQRGSVAKNIQYF
TRBV5-1	few	TRBJ2-7	TRBD1	TGCGCCAGCAGCACAGGGGCGCTTAGCCACGAGCAGTACTTC	CASSTGALSHEQYF
TRBV7-9	once	TRBJ2-5	.	TGTGCCAGCAGCACAGGAGAGACCCAGTACTTC	CASSTGETQYF
TRBV5-1	.	TRBJ2-7	TRBD1	TGCGCCAGCAGACGACAGGGGGATTCCTACGAGCAGTACTTC	CASRRQGDSYEQYF
TRBV6-1	.	TRBJ2-5	.	TGTGCCAGCAGTGAAGGGATGGCAGGGGGGAGGGAGACCCAGTACTTC	CASSEGMAGGRETQYF
TRBV5-1	.	TRBJ2-1	TRBD2	TGCGCCAGCAGCGTCACTAGCGGAACTTACAATGAGCAGTTCTTC	CASSVTSGTYNEQFF
TRBV7-2	.	TRBJ2-5	TRBD2	TGTGCCAGCAGCCCAAGCGGGAGGGCGTGGGAGACCCAGTACTTC	CASSPSGRAWETQYF
TRBV6-1	.	TRBJ1-2	TRBD1	TGTGCCAGCAGTCTACAGGGGTATGGCTACACCTTC	CASSLQGYGYTF
TRBV28	.	TRBJ1-2	TRBD1	TGTGCCAGCAGTCAATCCCCCTGGACAGGGAGGGGTGGCTACACCTTC	CASSQSPWTGRGGYTF
TRBV30	.	TRBJ1-1	.	TGTGCCTGGAGTCCACAGGGGAACACTGAAGCTTTCTTT	CAWSPQGNTEAFF
TRBV28	.	TRBJ2-7	.	TGTGCCAGCAGTTTCGTAGGCTGGAGCTCCTACGAGCAGTACTTC	CASSFVGWSSYEQYF
TRBV19	.	TRBJ2-3	TRBD1	TGTGCCAGTAGTACAACCGGGACAGGGCGGACAGATACGCAGTATTTT	CASSTTGTGRTDTQYF
TRBV2	.	TRBJ1-4	.	TGTGCCAGTCTACAGGGAAATGAAAAACTGTTTTTT	CASLQGNEKLFF
TRBV6-1	.	TRBJ2-7	.	TGTGCCAGCAGTTCCTACCTAGGTTACGAGCAGTACTTC	CASSSYLGYEQYF
TRBV5-4	.	TRBJ2-5	.	TGTGCCCCGGGAGAAGAGACCCAGTACTTC	CAPGEETQYF
TRBV6-1	.	TRBJ2-2	TRBD1	TGTGCCAGCAGTGTGGACAGGGTGAACACCGGGGAGCTGTTTTTT	CASSVDRVNTGELFF
TRBV5-1	.	TRBJ2-1	.	TGCGCCAGCAGCTTCCTATATGATGAGCAGTTCTTC	CASSFLYDEQFF
TRBV28	.	TRBJ1-2	.	TGTGCCAGCAGTGTACTATCAGGGCTTAACTATGGCTACACCTTC	CASSVLSGLNYGYTF
TRBV5-1	.	TRBJ2-3	.	TGCGCCAGCAGCGGCACTAGGTTCGATACGCAGTATTTT	CASSGTRFDTQYF
TRBV21-1	once	TRBJ2-7	.	TGTGCCAGCAGCAAAAAGGGACGGGGGAGCTCCTACGAGCAGTACTTC	CASSKKGRGSSYEQYF
TRBV29-1	.	TRBJ2-7	TRBD2	TGCAGCGTTGGGGGTAGACTAGCGGGCTACGAGCAGTACTTC	CSVGGRLAGYEQYF
TRBV4-1	.	TRBJ2-7	.	TGCGCCAGCAGCCAAGACAGGGGATTAAACGAGCAGTACTTC	CASSQDRGLNEQYF
TRBV7-2	.	TRBJ2-4	TRBD2	TGTGCCAGCAGCTCCTTTCGCGGGAGTACGGCCAAAAACATTCAGTACTTC	CASSSFRGSTAKNIQYF
TRBV7-9	.	TRBJ2-3	TRBD1	TGTGCCAGCAGCTTAGTGGGGACAGGGGTAAGCGCAGATACGCAGTATTTT	CASSLVGTGVSADTQYF
TRBV11-3	.	TRBJ1-3	.	TGTGCCAGCAGCCCTACGGGACAACTAAGGAACACCATATATTTT	CASSPTGQLRNTIYF
TRBV10-2	.	TRBJ2-2	.	TGCGCCAGCAGTGAGTATGGAGGGAGAGGAACCGGGGAGCTGTTTTTT	CASSEYGGRGTGELFF
TRBV19	few	TRBJ2-1	TRBD2	TGTGCCAGTAGTACCGGGACTAGCGGGAGTGAGCAGTTCTTC	CASSTGTSGSEQFF
TRBV11-2	.	TRBJ2-1	.	TGTGCCAGCAGCGGAGACGGGTATGAGCAGTTCTTC	CASSGDGYEQFF
TRBV27	.	TRBJ2-3	TRBD1	TGTGCCAGCAGTCCGGGGACAGGGGGGAAAGCTGATACGCAGTATTTT	CASSPGTGGKADTQYF
TRBV6-6	.	TRBJ2-6	.	TGTGCCAGCAGTTACTCGCAGGGCTCTGGGGCCAACGTCCTGACTTTC	CASSYSQGSGANVLTF
TRBV19	.	TRBJ1-5	.	TGTGCCAGTAGTGTGGGGGGTTCCCAGCATTTT	CASSVGGSQHF
TRBV7-6	.	TRBJ2-3	TRBD2	TGTGCCAGCAGCCCCGGTGGGACTAGATGGGATACGCAGTATTTT	CASSPGGTRWDTQYF
TRBV19	.	TRBJ2-1	TRBD2	TGTGCCAGTAGTATCCCGGGACTAATAGGCAATGAGCAGTTCTTC	CASSIPGLIGNEQFF